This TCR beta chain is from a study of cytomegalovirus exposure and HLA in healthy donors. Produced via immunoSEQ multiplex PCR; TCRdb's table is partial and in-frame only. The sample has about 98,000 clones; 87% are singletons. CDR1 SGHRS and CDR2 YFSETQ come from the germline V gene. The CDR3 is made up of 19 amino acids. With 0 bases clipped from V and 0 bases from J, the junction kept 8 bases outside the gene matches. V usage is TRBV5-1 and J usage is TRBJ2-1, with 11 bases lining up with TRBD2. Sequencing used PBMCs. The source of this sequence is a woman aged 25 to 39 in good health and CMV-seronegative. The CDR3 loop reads CASSLGTSGRYSSYNEQFF. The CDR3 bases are TGCGCCAGCAGCTTGGGAACTAGCGGGAGATATAGCTCCTACAATGAGCAGTTCTTC. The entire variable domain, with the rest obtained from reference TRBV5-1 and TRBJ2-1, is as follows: KAGVTQTPRYLIKTRGQQVTLSCSPISGHRSVSWYQQTPGQGLQFLFEYFSETQRNKGNFPGRFSGRQFSNSRSEMNVSTLELGDSALYLCASSLGTSGRYSSYNEQFFGPGTRLTVL.